The rows below give T cell receptor beta chains drawn from one sample of a study of blood T cells in healthy people across ages. TCRdb recomputed calls from the 5' RACE reads with MiXCR, one row per CDR3 protein. The data contain about 1 million distinct CDR3 sequences, 35% to 55% of them singletons. Specimen: blood. These receptors all come from a woman in her fifties or sixties in good health. CDR3s include the opening cysteine and the closing phenylalanine or tryptophan. Each record gives: J gene, clone size, D gene, V gene, CDR3 protein, CDR3 DNA. The D gene is left open where the match is weak. The size of a clone is reported for some rows only, either as once, few or many, or as a class for expanded clones.

TRBJ2-3 few TRBD1 TRBV28 CASSQRQGLSTDTQYF TGTGCCAGCAGTCAAAGACAGGGGTTGAGCACAGATACGCAGTATTTT
TRBJ2-3 . . TRBV4-1 CASSQPTRGASTDTQYF TGCGCCAGCAGCCAACCGACAAGGGGGGCTAGCACAGATACGCAGTATTTT
TRBJ2-7 . . TRBV12-3/TRBV12-4 CASSLSGRAVEYEQYF TGTGCCAGCAGTTTATCGGGGCGCGCGGTCGAATACGAGCAGTACTTC
TRBJ2-3 few TRBD2 TRBV10-3 CALLADTDTQYF TGTGCCTTACTAGCGGACACAGATACGCAGTATTTT
TRBJ1-5 once TRBD1 TRBV28 CASRPTGSGGNQPQHF TGTGCCAGCAGGCCGACAGGGTCTGGGGGCAATCAGCCCCAGCATTTT
TRBJ2-7 few . TRBV29-1 CSAQGDYEQYF TGCAGCGCACAGGGAGACTACGAGCAGTACTTC
TRBJ2-7 few TRBD2 TRBV4-1 CASSQGFGGFSYEQYF TGCGCCAGCAGCCAAGGATTCGGGGGGTTCTCCTACGAGCAGTACTTC
TRBJ1-4 . TRBD1 TRBV27 CAAGRQGEKLFF TGTGCCGCAGGTCGACAGGGTGAAAAACTGTTTTTT
TRBJ2-7 . . TRBV9 CASSVSQGGYYEQYF TGTGCCAGCAGCGTTTCTCAGGGGGGGTACTACGAGCAGTACTTC
TRBJ2-7 few . TRBV21-1 CASSKWDSLSDRRISYEQYF TGTGCCAGCAGCAAATGGGATAGTTTATCGGACAGACGAATTTCCTACGAGCAGTACTTC
TRBJ2-4 few TRBD1 TRBV13 CASSSGDRKDDIQYF TGTGCCAGCAGCTCGGGGGACAGGAAAGACGACATTCAGTACTTC
TRBJ2-7 . . TRBV27 CASSIPRGSLNEQYF TGTGCCAGCAGTATTCCTAGGGGGAGTCTAAACGAGCAGTACTTC
TRBJ2-1 . . TRBV6-5 CASSQTLFNNEQFF TGTGCCAGCAGTCAAACCCTATTTAACAATGAGCAGTTCTTC
TRBJ2-7 . . TRBV6-5 CASSYGARNAYEQYF TGTGCCAGCAGTTACGGGGCCAGGAACGCATACGAGCAGTACTTC
TRBJ2-7 . TRBD2 TRBV18 CASSPHETSGRPYEQYF TGTGCCAGCTCACCACACGAGACTAGCGGAAGACCCTACGAGCAGTACTTC
TRBJ1-4 . TRBD1 TRBV7-6 CASSGTEGYEKLFF TGTGCCAGCAGCGGGACAGAGGGTTATGAAAAACTGTTTTTT
TRBJ2-5 . TRBD2 TRBV5-1 CASSFKRTSGSLGETQYF TGCGCCAGCAGCTTTAAGCGGACTAGCGGGAGTCTGGGGGAGACCCAGTACTTC
TRBJ2-6 . TRBD2 TRBV7-2 CASSQSHDALAGDVLTF TGTGCCAGCAGCCAAAGTCACGATGCACTAGCGGGAGACGTCCTGACTTTC
TRBJ1-1 . . TRBV10-3 CAISEVQGIDTEAFF TGTGCCATCAGTGAGGTGCAGGGTATCGACACTGAAGCTTTCTTT
TRBJ2-1 . . TRBV9 CASSETYKNKQFF TGTGCCAGCAGCGAGACATATAAGAATAAGCAGTTCTTC
TRBJ2-5 . . TRBV7-2 CASSLVGGQLMETQYF TGTGCCAGCAGCTTAGTGGGCGGACAGTTGATGGAGACCCAGTACTTC
TRBJ2-5 . TRBD2 TRBV11-1 CASSLAKAGVGQETQYF TGTGCCAGCAGCTTAGCGAAAGCGGGAGTGGGTCAAGAGACCCAGTACTTC
TRBJ2-1 . TRBD2 TRBV4-1 CASSYTLSGSYNEQFF TGCGCCAGCAGCTACACTCTTAGCGGGAGTTACAATGAGCAGTTCTTC
TRBJ2-5 . . TRBV29-1 CSVEDLTAQETQYF TGCAGCGTTGAAGATTTGACAGCCCAAGAGACCCAGTACTTC
TRBJ2-1 few . TRBV27 CASTAAGTDYNEQFF TGTGCCAGCACCGCCGCCGGGACGGATTACAATGAGCAGTTCTTC
TRBJ2-7 once . TRBV6-5 CASSPQTGVEQYF TGTGCCAGCAGTCCGCAAACTGGGGTCGAGCAGTACTTC
TRBJ2-2 . . TRBV10-3 CAIEVGLSDTGELFF TGTGCCATCGAGGTTGGCCTAAGCGACACCGGGGAGCTGTTTTTT
TRBJ2-4 . . TRBV20-1 CSARDPTGAKNIQYF TGCAGTGCTAGAGATCCGACGGGGGCCAAAAACATCCAGTACTTC
TRBJ2-5 few TRBD1 TRBV18 CASSTTGWETQYF TGTGCCAGCTCAACGACAGGGTGGGAGACCCAGTACTTC
TRBJ2-1 . TRBD2 TRBV24-1 CATSEPTSGSSNEQFF TGTGCCACCAGTGAGCCGACTAGCGGGAGTAGCAATGAGCAGTTCTTC
TRBJ2-4 few . TRBV6-5 CASSPAGDKNIQYF TGTGCCAGCAGCCCCGCCGGGGACAAAAACATTCAGTACTTC
TRBJ2-1 . . TRBV4-1 CASSQGPSSYNEQFF TGCGCCAGCAGCCAGGGACCCAGCTCCTACAATGAGCAGTTCTTC
TRBJ2-5 few . TRBV7-7 CASSMDRRETQYF TGTGCCAGCAGCATGGACAGACGAGAGACCCAGTACTTC
TRBJ2-7 . TRBD1 TRBV6-1 CASSVGTGGSIDYEQYF TGTGCCAGCAGTGTCGGGACAGGGGGCTCCATAGACTACGAGCAGTACTTC
TRBJ2-5 few TRBD2 TRBV7-3 CASSLVSGDEETQYF TGTGCCAGCAGCTTAGTTAGCGGGGATGAAGAGACCCAGTACTTC